This T cell receptor (beta chain) was sequenced for a study of shared clonotypes between healthy human individuals. Across the study: CD8 memory received one plate per donor, CD8 naive two, CD4 memory three and CD4 naive three.

TCRdb's copy holds only in-frame clones and misses some; the assay was immunoSEQ multiplex PCR. The sample lists more than 550,000 clones, roughly nine tenths occurring once. The CDR3 is 13 amino acids. The V gene lost 5 bases and the J gene lost 1 base, with 6 bases spanning the gap. Germline V gene sequence: CDR1 SGHRS, CDR2 YFSETQ. Naive CD8 populations comprised CD45RO-negative cells positively selected for CCR7, excluding terminally differentiated effector memory CD45RA+ cells. Donors were Caucasian adults residing in Nashville, Tennessee, USA. Sequenced: naive CD8+ T cells sorted from blood. The sequence came from a man younger than 40 in good health. The V call is TRBV5-1, the J call TRBJ2-2; D gene uncertain. The chain's CDR3 is CASRVGNTGELFF. The CDR3 region has the DNA TGCGCCAGCAGGGTCGGGAACACCGGGGAGCTGTTTTTT. The full variable domain, rest sourced from reference TRBV5-1 and TRBJ2-2, is KAGVTQTPRYLIKTRGQQVTLSCSPISGHRSVSWYQQTPGQGLQFLFEYFSETQRNKGNFPGRFSGRQFSNSRSEMNVSTLELGDSALYLCASRVGNTGELFFGEGSRLTVL.